This T cell receptor (beta chain) was identified during a study of CD8+ T cells in alopecia areata. Across the study: Percent of scalp involved defined treated patients' severity scores.

J gave up 3 bases and V 2 bases, and 2 bases lay outside the gene matches. Germline CDR1 and CDR2: SGHNT and YYREEE (reference sequence). CDR3 length: 14 residues. Isolated RNA was reverse transcribed into cDNA used as the sequencing template. TCRdb keeps only in-frame clones here, not all; method: immunoSEQ multiplex PCR. The sample lists around 150,000 clones, roughly two thirds seen once, with approximately 0.91% in the top ten. The treatment: oral pan-JAK inhibitor, 5-10 mg twice daily. It was from alopecia areata patients that lesional scalp punch biopsies and peripheral blood were collected. Study-level points and caveats: TCR sharing was clearer in mice than between patients, perhaps partly owing to patient HLA diversity. Tofacitinib significantly reduced both scalp clonality and expanded CD8+ clones among the top 100.

In the case of this clone: The antigen remains unidentified.

This sample comprised CD4+ T cells sorted from blood, obtained at week 4, from a patient treated with tofacitinib. The chain is built from TRBV5-4 and TRBJ2-5; 9 positions agree with TRBD1. The TCR originated in a human donor with alopecia areata. The chain's CDR3 is CASSFGTGKETQYF. The CDR3 nucleotides are TGTGCCAGCAGCTTCGGGACAGGGAAAGAGACCCAGTACTTC.